This T cell receptor (beta chain) was observed in a study of shared clonotypes between healthy human individuals. The assay was immunoSEQ multiplex PCR, and TCRdb's table has in-frame clones only and misses some. The table lists 2 million to 2.5 million clones, around 90% of them singletons, with about 0.36% in the top ten. In germline, CDR1 is SGHVS, CDR2 FQNEAQ. This CDR3 contains 13 residues. V gave up 7 bases and J gave up 6 bases, with 12 bases separating them. This receptor was identified in a young man in good health. Some clones in this sample may be carry-over from other donors' samples. V usage is TRBV7-8 and J usage is TRBJ2-2; D gene unclear. Sequencing used naive CD4+ T cells from PBMCs. Subset: CD45RA+ positively selected. CDR3 nucleotide sequence: TGTGCCAGCAAAGGGCCGAATCCCGGGGAGCTGTTTTTT. It yields the protein CASKGPNPGELFF.